This TCR beta chain was recorded in a study of blood T cell repertoires in COVID-19 (TCRdb year 2020). About the full investigation: Samples covering the acute and convalescent phases of COVID-19 were provided by collaborators in the United States, Italy and Spain. The repertoires were released in a freely available public database meant as a resource for research on the immune response to SARS-CoV-2. Deeply sampled blood TCRbeta repertoires from subjects exposed to, actively infected with, or recovered from COVID-19 were included in the dataset. The sample metadata nearly always contained a de-identified subject ID, COVID-19 status, age in years and sex. The prospective study material was composed of cDNA or gDNA derived from T cells, B-cell-depleted T cells, or PBMCs. Samples came from the ongoing ImmuneRACE study (first 160 participants) plus 1,254 subjects from 6 global collaborators. Where available, HLA class I and class II types were taken from metadata supplied by the sample provider and were not determined by assay-based typing.

One collaborating source in Seattle enrolled patients during active infection and followed them longitudinally through the course of disease. Whole blood was collected in K2EDTA tubes by collaborating institutions according to the institutions' own protocols. For TCRbeta analysis, collaborator samples were shipped as frozen whole blood, as isolated PBMCs, or as DNA extracted from either sample type. TCRbeta CDR3 regions were amplified from genomic DNA by means of the immunoSEQ Assay, a bias-controlled multiplex PCR. Processing in the source paper ran as follows. The number of nucleated cells in each sample was estimated by amplification of reference gene primers within the assay. To quantify the absolute abundance of each unique TCRbeta CDR3 rearrangement, sequence reads were collapsed and filtered. For each sample, productive Simpson clonality was calculated as the square root of Simpson's diversity index across productive rearrangements. TCRdb provides this immuneACCESS table in a form limited to in-frame rearrangements. Some clones are lacking; in checked studies, under half of them reflect an unresolved V gene, and why the rest are absent is not known. V and J calls plus clone size are reproduced from that table; the DNA served to infer D and trimming. The sample table shows around 150,000 clones, and 80% to 90% are seen once. Clones ranked in the top ten supply over 9% of the sample.

CDR3 length: 15 amino acids, cysteine to phenylalanine. Only the CDR3 region is kept as DNA, spanning 45 bases read in frame from base 1. The germline V gene encodes CDR1 SGHRS and CDR2 YFSETQ. V was cut back by 0 bases and J by 7 bases, leaving a gap of 13 bases between them. With respect to this clone: The antigen this receptor binds is unknown. No quality values exist for individual bases; no much larger clone is one base distant.

Broad study findings and their caveats: How much clinical and demographic metadata was included differed by source and by participant, and the metadata was provided uncurated.

The clonotype comes from a woman between 65 and 79 years old with COVID-19, enrolled during active disease. Rearrangement joined TRBV5-1 to TRBJ1-4; the D gene cannot be resolved reliably. Sequenced: peripheral blood. The encoded CDR3 is CASSLEGGRSEKLFF. The DNA sequence is as follows: TGCGCCAGCAGCTTGGAGGGAGGGCGGTCTGAAAAACTGTTTTTT.